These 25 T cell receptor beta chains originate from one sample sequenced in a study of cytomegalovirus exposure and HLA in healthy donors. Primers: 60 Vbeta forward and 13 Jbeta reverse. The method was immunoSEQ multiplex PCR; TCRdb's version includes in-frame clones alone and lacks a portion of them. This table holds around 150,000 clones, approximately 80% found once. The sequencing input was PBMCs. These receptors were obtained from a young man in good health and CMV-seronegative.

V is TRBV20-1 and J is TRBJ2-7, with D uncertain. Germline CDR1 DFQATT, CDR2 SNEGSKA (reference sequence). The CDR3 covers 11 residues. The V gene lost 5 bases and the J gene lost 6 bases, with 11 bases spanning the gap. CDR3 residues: CSAGPWSEQYF. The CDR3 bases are TGCAGTGCTGGCCCCTGGTCCGAGCAGTACTTC.

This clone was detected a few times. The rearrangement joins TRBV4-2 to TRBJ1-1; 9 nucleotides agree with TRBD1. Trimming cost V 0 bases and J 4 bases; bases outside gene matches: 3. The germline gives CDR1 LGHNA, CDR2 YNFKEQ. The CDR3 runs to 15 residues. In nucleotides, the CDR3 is TGTGCCAGCAGCCAAGAGGAGACAGGGGGCACTGAAGCTTTCTTT. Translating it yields CASSQEETGGTEAFF.

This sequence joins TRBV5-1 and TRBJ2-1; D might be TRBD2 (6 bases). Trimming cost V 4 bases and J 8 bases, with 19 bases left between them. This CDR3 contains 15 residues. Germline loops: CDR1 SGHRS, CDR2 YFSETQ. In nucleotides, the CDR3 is TGCGCCAGCAGCCCTCGAGGAGGGGAAGGGGATGAGCAGTTCTTC. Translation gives CASSPRGGEGDEQFF.

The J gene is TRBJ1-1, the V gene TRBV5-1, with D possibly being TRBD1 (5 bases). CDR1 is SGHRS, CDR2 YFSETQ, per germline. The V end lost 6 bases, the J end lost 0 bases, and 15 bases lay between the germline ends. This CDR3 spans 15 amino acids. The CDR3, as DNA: TGCGCCAGCATGATCGGGAGGGGCATGAACACTGAAGCTTTCTTT. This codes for CASMIGRGMNTEAFF.

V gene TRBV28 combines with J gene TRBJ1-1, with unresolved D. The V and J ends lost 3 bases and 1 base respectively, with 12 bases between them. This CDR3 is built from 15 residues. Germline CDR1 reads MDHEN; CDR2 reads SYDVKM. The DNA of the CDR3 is TGTGCCAGCAGTTTTGGTCAGGCCGGGAACACTGAAGCTTTCTTT. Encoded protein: CASSFGQAGNTEAFF.

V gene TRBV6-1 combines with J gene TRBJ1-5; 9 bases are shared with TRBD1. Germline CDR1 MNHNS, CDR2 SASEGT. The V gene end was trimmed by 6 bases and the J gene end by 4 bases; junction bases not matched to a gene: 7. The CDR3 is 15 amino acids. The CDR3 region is CASSAGTGRNQPQHF. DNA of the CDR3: TGTGCCAGCAGCGCCGGGACAGGGAGGAATCAGCCCCAGCATTTT.

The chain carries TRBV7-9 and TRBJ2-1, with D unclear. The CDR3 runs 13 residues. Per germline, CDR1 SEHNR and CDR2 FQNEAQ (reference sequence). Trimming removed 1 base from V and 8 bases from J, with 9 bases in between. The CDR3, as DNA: TGTGCCAGCAGCTTAGTCAGGCACGATGAGCAGTTCTTC. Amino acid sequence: CASSLVRHDEQFF.

CDR3 nucleotide sequence: TGTGCCAGCACCCGAATCGGGGGAGGGACCTACAATGAGCAGTTCTTC. Its protein product is CASTRIGGGTYNEQFF. The V gene is TRBV7-9, the J gene TRBJ2-1; 7 bases line up with TRBD2. The CDR3 is 16 residues long. V shed 7 bases, J shed 2 bases, and the junction held 11 bases outside the gene matches. Germline V gene lookup returns CDR1 SEHNR and CDR2 FQNEAQ (reference sequence).

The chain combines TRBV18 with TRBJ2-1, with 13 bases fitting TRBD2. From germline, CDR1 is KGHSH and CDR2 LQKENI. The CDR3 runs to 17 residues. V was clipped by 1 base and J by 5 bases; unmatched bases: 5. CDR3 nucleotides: TGTGCCAGCTCACCACAACCCGGGACTAGCGGGGACAATGAGCAGTTCTTC. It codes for CASSPQPGTSGDNEQFF.

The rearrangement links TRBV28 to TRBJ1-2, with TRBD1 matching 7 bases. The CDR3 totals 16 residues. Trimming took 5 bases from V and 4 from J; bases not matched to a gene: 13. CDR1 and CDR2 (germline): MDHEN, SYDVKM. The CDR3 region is CASSAVTGAGVYGYTF. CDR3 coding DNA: TGTGCCAGCAGTGCGGTTACAGGGGCCGGCGTCTATGGCTACACCTTC.

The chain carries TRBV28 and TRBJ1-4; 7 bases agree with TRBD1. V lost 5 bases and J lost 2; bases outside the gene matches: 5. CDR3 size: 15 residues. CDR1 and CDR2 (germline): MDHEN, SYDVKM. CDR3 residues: CASSQGGRTNEKLFF. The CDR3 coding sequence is TGTGCCAGCAGTCAAGGGGGCAGGACTAATGAAAAACTGTTTTTT. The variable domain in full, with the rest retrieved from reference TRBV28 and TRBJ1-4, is DVKVTQSSRYLVKRTGEKVFLECVQDMDHENMFWYRQDPGLGLRLIYFSYDVKMKEKGDIPEGYSVSREKKERFSLILESASTNQTSMYLCASSQGGRTNEKLFFGSGTQLSVL.

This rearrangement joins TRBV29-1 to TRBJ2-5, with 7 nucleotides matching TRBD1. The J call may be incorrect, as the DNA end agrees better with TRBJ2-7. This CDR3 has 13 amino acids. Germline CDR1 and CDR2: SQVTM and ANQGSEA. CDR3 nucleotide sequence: TGCAGCGTTGCGGGACAGTATTTTTACGAGCAGTACTTC. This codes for CSVAGQYFYEQYF.

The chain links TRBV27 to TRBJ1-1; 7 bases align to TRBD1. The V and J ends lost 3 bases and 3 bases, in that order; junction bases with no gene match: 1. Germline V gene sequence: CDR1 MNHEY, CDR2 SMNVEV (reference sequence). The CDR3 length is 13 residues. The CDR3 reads CASSFTGDTEAFF. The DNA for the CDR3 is TGTGCCAGCAGTTTCACAGGGGACACTGAAGCTTTCTTT.

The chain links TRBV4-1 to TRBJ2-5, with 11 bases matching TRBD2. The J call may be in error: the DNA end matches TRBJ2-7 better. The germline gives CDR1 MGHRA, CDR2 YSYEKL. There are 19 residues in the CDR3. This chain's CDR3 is CASSQVPRLAGPARYEQYF. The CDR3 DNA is TGCGCCAGCAGCCAAGTCCCGAGACTAGCGGGACCAGCCCGATACGAGCAGTACTTC.

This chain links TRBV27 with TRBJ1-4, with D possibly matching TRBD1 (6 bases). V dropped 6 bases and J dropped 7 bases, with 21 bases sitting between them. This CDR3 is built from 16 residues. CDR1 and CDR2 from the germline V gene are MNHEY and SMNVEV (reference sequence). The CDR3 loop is CASSARHRASSEKLFF. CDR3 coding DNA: TGTGCCAGCAGCGCACGGCACAGGGCGAGCAGTGAAAAACTGTTTTTT. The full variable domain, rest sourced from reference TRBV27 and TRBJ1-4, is EAQVTQNPRYLITVTGKKLTVTCSQNMNHEYMSWYRQDPGLGLRQIYYSMNVEVTDKGDVPEGYKVSRKEKRNFPLILESPSPNQTSLYFCASSARHRASSEKLFFGSGTQLSVL.

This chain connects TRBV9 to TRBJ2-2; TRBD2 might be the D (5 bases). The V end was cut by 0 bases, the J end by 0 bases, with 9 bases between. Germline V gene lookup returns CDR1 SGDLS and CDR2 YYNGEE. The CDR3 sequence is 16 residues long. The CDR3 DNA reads TGTGCCAGCAGCGTAGGACTACAGACGAACACCGGGGAGCTGTTTTTT. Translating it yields CASSVGLQTNTGELFF.

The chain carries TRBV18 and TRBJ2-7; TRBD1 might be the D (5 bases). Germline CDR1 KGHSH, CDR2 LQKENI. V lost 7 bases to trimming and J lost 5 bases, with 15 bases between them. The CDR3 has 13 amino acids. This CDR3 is CASLYSGSDEQYF. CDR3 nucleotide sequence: TGTGCCAGCTTATATTCAGGGTCGGACGAGCAGTACTTC.

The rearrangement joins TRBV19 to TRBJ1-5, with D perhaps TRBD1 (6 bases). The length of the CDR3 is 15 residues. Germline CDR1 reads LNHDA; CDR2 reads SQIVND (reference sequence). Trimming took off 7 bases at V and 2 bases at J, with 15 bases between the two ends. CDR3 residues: CASKRGGHGNQPQHF. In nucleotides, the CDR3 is TGTGCCAGTAAAAGGGGGGGACACGGCAATCAGCCCCAGCATTTT.

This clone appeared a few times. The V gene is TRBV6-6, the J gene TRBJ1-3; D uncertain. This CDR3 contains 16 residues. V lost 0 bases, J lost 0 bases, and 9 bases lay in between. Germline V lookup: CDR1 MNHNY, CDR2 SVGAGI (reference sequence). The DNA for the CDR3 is TGTGCCAGCAGTTACTCGGCGCCTAGCTCTGGAAACACCATATATTTT. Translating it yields CASSYSAPSSGNTIYF.

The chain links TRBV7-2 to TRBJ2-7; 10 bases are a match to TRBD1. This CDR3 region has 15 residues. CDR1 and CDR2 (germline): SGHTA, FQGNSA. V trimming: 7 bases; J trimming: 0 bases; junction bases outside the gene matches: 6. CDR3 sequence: CASTPGQGLSYEQYF. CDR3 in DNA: TGTGCCAGCACCCCGGGACAGGGGCTCTCCTACGAGCAGTACTTC.

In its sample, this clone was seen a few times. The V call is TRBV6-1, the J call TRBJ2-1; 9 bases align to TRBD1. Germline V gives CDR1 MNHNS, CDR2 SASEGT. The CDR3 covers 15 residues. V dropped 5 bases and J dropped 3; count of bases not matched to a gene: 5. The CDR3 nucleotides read TGTGCCAGCAGTTCGGGACAGGGCGGCTACAATGAGCAGTTCTTC. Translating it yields CASSSGQGGYNEQFF.

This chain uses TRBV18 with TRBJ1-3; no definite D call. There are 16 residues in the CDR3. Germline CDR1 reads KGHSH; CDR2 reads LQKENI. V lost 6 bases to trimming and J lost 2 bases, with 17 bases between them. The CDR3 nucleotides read TGTGCCAGCTCTCCAAGCAGGTTCGGGACTGGAAACACCATATATTTT. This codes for CASSPSRFGTGNTIYF.

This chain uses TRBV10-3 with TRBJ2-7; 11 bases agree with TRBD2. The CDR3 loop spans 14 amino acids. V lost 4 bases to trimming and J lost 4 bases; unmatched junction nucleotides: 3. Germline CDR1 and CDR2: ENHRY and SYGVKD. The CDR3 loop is CAISVAGGHYEQYF. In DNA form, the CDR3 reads TGTGCCATCAGTGTAGCGGGAGGGCATTACGAGCAGTACTTC.

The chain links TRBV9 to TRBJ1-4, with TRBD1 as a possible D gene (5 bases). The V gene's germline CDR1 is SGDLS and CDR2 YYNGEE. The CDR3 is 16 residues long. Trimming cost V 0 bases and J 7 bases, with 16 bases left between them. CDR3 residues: CASSVGMRGAGEKLFF. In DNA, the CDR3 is TGTGCCAGCAGCGTAGGGATGCGGGGCGCGGGTGAAAAACTGTTTTTT.

CDR3 DNA: TGTGCCAGCCTTGAATCGGGGACCCAGTACTTC. It codes for CASLESGTQYF. This rearrangement joins TRBV6-5 to TRBJ2-5; no clear D. V lost 8 bases and J 7 bases, leaving 11 bases between the germline ends. CDR1 and CDR2 from the germline V gene are MNHEY and SVGAGI. The CDR3 is 11 residues long.